This T cell receptor (beta chain) derives from a study of blood T cell repertoires in COVID-19. About the study: COVID-19 samples from acute and convalescent phases originated in the United States, Italy and Spain. T cells, B-cell-depleted T cells, or PBMCs provided the cDNA or gDNA that served as material.

In the original processing: By means of reference gene primer amplification, nucleated cell counts were estimated. Some clones are missing from TCRdb's copy, which holds only in-frame ones; the method was immunoSEQ multiplex PCR. For V, J and clone size, that table is used; D and trimming come from the DNA. Found here are a few hundred thousand clones, 80% to 90% of them singletons; the top ten hold about 0.8%. This clonotype was sampled from a man aged 25-45 years with acute or convalescent COVID-19. Sequences were obtained from peripheral blood.

The CDR3: CASRPGGGETEAFF. The CDR3 DNA is TGTGCCAGCAGACCTGGAGGGGGCGAGACTGAAGCTTTCTTT. This chain joins TRBV28 and TRBJ1-1; the match to TRBD1 covers 7 bases. Germline CDR1 and CDR2: MDHEN and SYDVKM. J was trimmed by 5 bases and V by 6 bases; bases with no gene match: 9. The CDR3 has 14 amino acids. The whole variable domain, filled in from reference TRBV28 and TRBJ1-1, reads DVKVTQSSRYLVKRTGEKVFLECVQDMDHENMFWYRQDPGLGLRLIYFSYDVKMKEKGDIPEGYSVSREKKERFSLILESASTNQTSMYLCASRPGGGETEAFFGQGTRLTVV.